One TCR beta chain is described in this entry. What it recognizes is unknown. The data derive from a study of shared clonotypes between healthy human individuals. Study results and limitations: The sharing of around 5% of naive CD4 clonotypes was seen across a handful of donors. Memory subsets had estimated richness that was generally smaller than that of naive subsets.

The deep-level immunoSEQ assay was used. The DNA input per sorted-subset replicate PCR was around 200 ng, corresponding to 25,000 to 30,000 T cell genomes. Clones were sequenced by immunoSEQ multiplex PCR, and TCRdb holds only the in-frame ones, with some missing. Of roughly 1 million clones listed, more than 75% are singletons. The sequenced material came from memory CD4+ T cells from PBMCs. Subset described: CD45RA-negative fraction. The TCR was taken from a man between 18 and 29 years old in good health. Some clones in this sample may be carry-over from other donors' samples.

CDR3 protein: CASSLRVLGNQPQHF. The CDR3 nucleotides are TGCGCCAGCAGCTTGCGGGTTCTTGGCAATCAGCCCCAGCATTTT. V and J are TRBV5-1 and TRBJ1-5, with no clear D. CDR1 SGHRS and CDR2 YFSETQ come from the germline V gene. The length of the CDR3 is 15 residues. V gave up 1 base and J gave up 2 bases, with 10 bases separating them.